This section outlines one TCR beta chain sequence together with its context. The sample originates from a study of T cell changes during pregnancy in multiple sclerosis. Profiled with immunoSEQ multiplex PCR; TCRdb holds only in-frame clones, not every one. The sample contains tens of thousands of clones, around 93% of which appear only once. The source is a female donor with multiple sclerosis, enrolled in a pregnancy study. The specimen was peripheral blood, collected after pregnancy.

CDR3 sequence (DNA): TGTGCCAGTAGCCTCCGGGGGGCAACAGATACGCAGTATTTT. Encoded protein: CASSLRGATDTQYF. The J gene is TRBJ2-3, the V gene TRBV19; a weak D match, TRBD2 (7 bases). Trimming removed 6 bases at V and 3 bases at J, with 13 bases between. Germline CDR1 is LNHDA and CDR2 is SQIVND (reference sequence). The CDR3 runs to 14 residues.